The 11 T cell receptor beta chains given below trace back to one sample, sequenced in a study of blood T cell repertoires in COVID-19. Here immunoSEQ multiplex PCR was the method, and the copy in TCRdb shows in-frame clones only, minus some. The table shows around 370,000 clones, with almost 90% occurring only once. Sequencing used peripheral blood. Receptors originate from a woman in her 70s with COVID-19, enrolled during active disease.

This chain links TRBV4-1 with TRBJ1-1; 7 bases map to TRBD1. Germline V gene lookup returns CDR1 MGHRA and CDR2 YSYEKL. The CDR3 has 15 residues. V was pared by 1 base and J by 3 bases, with 5 bases of the junction left unmatched. CDR3 sequence reads: CASSQVQGWDTEAFF. CDR3 DNA: TGCGCCAGCAGCCAAGTACAGGGGTGGGACACTGAAGCTTTCTTT.

The chain has TRBV7-9 and TRBJ2-6, with D possibly matching TRBD1 (6 bases). CDR3 length: 19 amino acids. Trimming left V 6 bases short and J 2 bases short, with 23 bases between. Germline CDR1 reads SEHNR; CDR2 reads FQNEAQ (reference sequence). CDR3 amino acids: CASSSPTQKTGPGANVLTF. CDR3 in DNA: TGTGCCAGCAGTTCTCCAACCCAGAAGACAGGCCCTGGGGCCAACGTCCTGACTTTC.

This chain joins TRBV28 and TRBJ1-4; 7 bases match TRBD1. The CDR3 is 16 amino acids. Trimming removed 5 bases from V and 5 bases from J; junction bases left unmatched: 11. CDR1 is MDHEN and CDR2 is SYDVKM in the germline V gene. CDR3 amino acids: CASSDLRQGINEKLFF. DNA of the CDR3: TGTGCCAGCAGTGACCTCAGACAGGGTATAAATGAAAAACTGTTTTTT. The variable domain in full, completed from reference TRBV28 and TRBJ1-4, reads DVKVTQSSRYLVKRTGEKVFLECVQDMDHENMFWYRQDPGLGLRLIYFSYDVKMKEKGDIPEGYSVSREKKERFSLILESASTNQTSMYLCASSDLRQGINEKLFFGSGTQLSVL.

This sequence joins TRBV2 and TRBJ1-3; 9 nucleotides match TRBD1. After removal of 6 bases from V and 4 bases from J, the junction contained 13 bases not matched to a gene. CDR3 length: 17 residues. Germline values: CDR1 SNHLY, CDR2 FYNNEI. CDR3 nucleotide sequence: TGTGCCAGCAGAGCCTCCACCCGGACAGGGGTCGGAAACACCATATATTTT. Residues: CASRASTRTGVGNTIYF.

This clone was found once. The V and J genes are TRBV5-1 and TRBJ2-5; TRBD1 matches 7 bases. The germline gives CDR1 SGHRS, CDR2 YFSETQ. The CDR3 length is 14 residues. V trimming: 4 bases; J trimming: 5 bases; junction bases outside the gene matches: 8. CDR3 protein: CASSRTDREETQYF. The CDR3 DNA reads as TGCGCCAGCAGCAGAACCGACAGGGAGGAGACCCAGTACTTC.

The rearrangement uses TRBV4-1 and TRBJ2-6; tentative D call: TRBD2 (6 bases). Per the germline V gene, CDR1 is MGHRA and CDR2 is YSYEKL. This CDR3 region has 19 residues. Trimming removed 1 base at V and 0 bases at J, with 16 bases between. As DNA, the CDR3 is TGCGCCAGCAGCCAAGTCCCCACGGGGGAAATCTCTGGGGCCAACGTCCTGACTTTC. Protein product: CASSQVPTGEISGANVLTF.

The CDR3 DNA follows: TGTGCCAGTAGTATCCAGGAGGGGATGGTCTACAATGAGCAGTTCTTC. Translated: CASSIQEGMVYNEQFF. V and J are TRBV19 and TRBJ2-1, with D perhaps TRBD2 (6 bases). The CDR3 contains 16 residues. V lost 3 bases and J 3 bases, leaving 15 bases between the germline ends. Germline CDR1 reads LNHDA; CDR2 reads SQIVND (reference sequence). The whole variable domain, filled in from reference TRBV19 and TRBJ2-1, reads DGGITQSPKYLFRKEGQNVTLSCEQNLNHDAMYWYRQDPGQGLRLIYYSQIVNDFQKGDIAEGYSVSREKKESFPLTVTSAQKNPTAFYLCASSIQEGMVYNEQFFGPGTRLTVL.

The rearrangement uses TRBV27 and TRBJ2-6; D call uncertain. This CDR3 is built from 15 residues. CDR1 is MNHEY, CDR2 SMNVEV, per germline (reference sequence). Trimming left V 3 bases short and J 0 bases short, with 6 bases between. The CDR3 loop reads CASSFSGSGANVLTF. Written as DNA, the CDR3 is TGTGCCAGCAGTTTCAGTGGCTCTGGGGCCAACGTCCTGACTTTC.

This chain uses TRBV15 with TRBJ2-3, with TRBD1 matching 7 bases. CDR1 is LNHNV, CDR2 YYDKDF, per germline (reference sequence). V lost 6 bases and J lost 0; bases outside the gene matches: 9. CDR3 length: 16 residues. CDR3 coding DNA: TGTGCCACCAGTAGCGAGACAGGGCGCAGCACAGATACGCAGTATTTT. This codes for CATSSETGRSTDTQYF.

This chain connects TRBV5-6 to TRBJ2-7, with D possibly matching TRBD1 (6 bases). The length of the CDR3 is 14 residues. The germline V gene has CDR1 SGHDT and CDR2 YYEEEE. V lost 1 base and J 3 bases, leaving 11 bases between the germline ends. Here the CDR3 DNA reads TGTGCCAGCAGCTTGAGGGGACAAAGCTACGAGCAGTACTTC. Amino acid sequence: CASSLRGQSYEQYF. The full variable domain, its missing parts supplied by reference TRBV5-6 and TRBJ2-7, is DAGVTQSPTHLIKTRGQQVTLRCSPKSGHDTVSWYQQALGQGPQFIFQYYEEEERQRGNFPDRFSGHQFPNYSSELNVNALLLGDSALYLCASSLRGQSYEQYFGPGTRLTVT.

The V and J genes are TRBV11-2 and TRBJ2-3; D ambiguous. The V gene's germline CDR1 is SGHAT and CDR2 FQNNGV. With 3 bases removed from V and 1 base from J, the gap between germline ends came to 5 bases. The CDR3 contains 13 residues. The CDR3 sequence: CASSFPGTDTQYF. Written as DNA, the CDR3 is TGTGCCAGCAGCTTCCCGGGCACAGATACGCAGTATTTT.